A single sample is the source of the 9 T cell receptor beta chains below, sequenced in a study of T cells in localized non-small cell lung cancer. The method was immunoSEQ multiplex PCR; TCRdb's version includes in-frame clones alone and lacks a portion of them. The table has over 25,000 clones, about nine tenths seen once. The source material was peripheral blood, sampled before any cancer treatment. These receptors were taken from a female donor over 55 with stage I lung adenocarcinoma.

V gene TRBV19 combines with J gene TRBJ2-3; no firm D call. The V gene's germline CDR1 is LNHDA and CDR2 SQIVND (reference sequence). V lost 1 base and J lost 0, with 17 bases in between. This CDR3 is built from 18 residues. For the CDR3, the DNA is TGTGCCAGTAGTATAGGGTGGGTTGGGGTCTCTAGCACAGATACGCAGTATTTT. This encodes CASSIGWVGVSSTDTQYF. The full variable domain, rest sourced from reference TRBV19 and TRBJ2-3, is DGGITQSPKYLFRKEGQNVTLSCEQNLNHDAMYWYRQDPGQGLRLIYYSQIVNDFQKGDIAEGYSVSREKKESFPLTVTSAQKNPTAFYLCASSIGWVGVSSTDTQYFGPGTRLTVL.

The V gene is TRBV29-1, the J gene TRBJ2-5; D may correspond to TRBD1 or TRBD2 (5 bases each). CDR1 and CDR2 (germline): SQVTM, ANQGSEA. The CDR3 runs to 12 residues. Trimming removed 3 bases from V and 7 bases from J, with 12 bases in between. DNA of the CDR3: TGCAGCGTTGATGAGGGGCGTGCGACCCAGTACTTC. Translating gives CSVDEGRATQYF.

J is TRBJ1-1 and V is TRBV5-1, with D perhaps TRBD1 (5 bases). The CDR3 consists of 14 residues. The ends were cut back, 0 bases at V and 4 bases at J, with 10 bases in the middle. Germline CDR1 and CDR2: SGHRS and YFSETQ. CDR3 residues: CASSLDPGLTEAFF. The CDR3 DNA is TGCGCCAGCAGCTTGGATCCAGGGCTCACTGAAGCTTTCTTT.

The V gene is TRBV7-9, the J gene TRBJ1-5; D unresolved. Trimming left V 5 bases short and J 5 bases short, with 7 bases between. This CDR3 contains 12 residues. Germline loops: CDR1 SEHNR, CDR2 FQNEAQ (reference sequence). The CDR3 is CASSLNYQPQHF. Written as DNA, the CDR3 is TGTGCCAGCAGCCTAAACTATCAGCCCCAGCATTTT.

The V gene is TRBV28, the J gene TRBJ1-5; weak D call: TRBD1 (6 bases). With 6 bases removed from V and 10 bases from J, the gap between germline ends came to 16 bases. The CDR3 spans 13 residues. Per the germline V gene, CDR1 is MDHEN and CDR2 is SYDVKM. CDR3 sequence (DNA): TGTGCCAGCAGACCCCAGGGGAGGGCACCCCAGCATTTT. Translation gives CASRPQGRAPQHF.

This clone was counted between two and nine times. The rearrangement uses TRBV18 and TRBJ1-2; D may be TRBD1 (6 bases). V dropped 2 bases and J dropped 6 bases, with 7 bases sitting between them. The CDR3 has 12 amino acids. CDR1 and CDR2 from the germline V gene are KGHSH and LQKENI. This chain's CDR3 is CASSPAGDGYTF. The CDR3 DNA is TGTGCCAGCTCACCAGCAGGGGATGGCTACACCTTC. The entire variable domain, with the rest obtained from reference TRBV18 and TRBJ1-2, is as follows: NAGVMQNPRHLVRRRGQEARLRCSPMKGHSHVYWYRQLPEEGLKFMVYLQKENIIDESGMPKERFSAEFPKEGPSILRIQQVVRGDSAAYFCASSPAGDGYTFGSGTRLTVV.

V gene TRBV30 combines with J gene TRBJ1-1; D is unclear. Trimming took off 0 bases at V and 1 base at J, with 6 bases between the two ends. From germline, CDR1 is GTSNPN and CDR2 SVGIG (reference sequence). CDR3 size: 13 residues. In DNA, the CDR3 is TGTGCCTGGAGTGTCGTCCAGAACACTGAAGCTTTCTTT. This translates into CAWSVVQNTEAFF.

Turning to this clone: In the same sample, other DNA sequences code for this CDR3. The chain couples TRBV4-3 to TRBJ1-1, with no clear D. CDR3 length: 15 residues. Germline lookup yields CDR1 LGHNA and CDR2 YSLEER. Deletions cut 3 bases from V and 5 bases from J, with 16 bases between. The CDR3 reads CASSQEEGIGTEAFF. Here the CDR3 DNA reads TGCGCCAGCAGCCAGGAGGAAGGGATTGGGACTGAAGCTTTCTTT.

The chain is built from TRBV7-6 and TRBJ1-5; D not resolved. This CDR3 is 15 amino acids long. V lost 5 bases, J lost 4 bases, and 15 bases lay in between. The germline V gene has CDR1 SGHVS and CDR2 FNYEAQ. CDR3 sequence (DNA): TGTGCCAGCAGCGAAAGACCCGGGGATAATCAGCCCCAGCATTTT. Encoded protein: CASSERPGDNQPQHF.